The 17 T cell receptor beta chains below were found in one sample sequenced in a study of brain T cells in children with intractable seizures. Generated by immunoSEQ multiplex PCR, the TCRdb table keeps only in-frame clones and is missing some. The sample contains approximately 330,000 clones, over 85% of which appear only once. Time point of the sample: blood from clinic visit 5 months post-surgery; TSC patient then seizure free. The sequencing here drew on peripheral blood, taken 4 to 6 months after surgery. These receptors were taken from a boy under two years old with tuberous sclerosis and intractable seizures.

The chain has TRBV18 and TRBJ1-4, with D unclear. CDR1 and CDR2 (germline): KGHSH, LQKENI. This CDR3 spans 16 amino acids. The ends were cut back, 1 base at V and 0 bases at J, with 9 bases in the middle. The chain's CDR3 is CASSPRGAATNEKLFF. The CDR3 nucleotides are TGTGCCAGCTCACCACGAGGCGCTGCAACTAATGAAAAACTGTTTTTT.

V gene TRBV20-1 combines with J gene TRBJ2-7; TRBD2 might be the D (5 bases). V lost 8 bases and J lost 4, with 12 bases in between. CDR1 and CDR2 from the germline V gene are DFQATT and SNEGSKA (reference sequence). The CDR3 runs to 11 residues. CDR3 nucleotide sequence: TGCAGTAGTGGACTCTCATACGAGCAGTACTTC. It codes for CSSGLSYEQYF.

The rearrangement links TRBV3-1 (or the pseudogene TRBV3-2) to TRBJ2-1; 8 bases match TRBD1. V lost 4 bases, J lost 3 bases, and 5 bases stayed unmatched. Germline V gene lookup returns CDR1 LGHDT and CDR2 YNNKEL (reference sequence). CDR3 size: 15 residues. The CDR3 spells CASSPDREDYNEQFF. Written as DNA, the CDR3 is TGTGCCAGCAGCCCGGACAGGGAAGACTACAATGAGCAGTTCTTC.

The rearrangement joins TRBV15 to TRBJ1-3; possibly TRBD1 for D (5 bases). CDR3 size: 15 residues. The V end was cut by 11 bases, the J end by 0 bases, with 17 bases between. Germline CDR1 is LNHNV and CDR2 is YYDKDF (reference sequence). The CDR3 sequence is CACAQDTFSGNTIYF. The DNA for the CDR3 is TGTGCCTGTGCACAGGACACCTTCTCTGGAAACACCATATATTTT. Variable domain in full (rest from reference TRBV15 and TRBJ1-3): DAMVIQNPRYQVTQFGKPVTLSCSQTLNHNVMYWYQQKSSQAPKLLFHYYDKDFNNEADTPDNFQSRRPNTSFCFLDIRSPGLGDTAMYLCACAQDTFSGNTIYFGEGSWLTVV.

As regards this clone: A junction end diverges from the germline sequence, so it may reflect a read error. The rearrangement uses TRBV29-1 and TRBJ1-2; TRBD1 agrees at 7 bases. Germline V CDR1 and CDR2: SQVTM, ANQGSEA. The CDR3 consists of 10 residues. The CDR3 here is CSVDRVGFFF. CDR3 in DNA: TGCAGCGTAGACAGGGTGGGCTTTTTCTTC.

The chain links TRBV27 to TRBJ2-3, with D perhaps matching TRBD1 (6 bases). The ends were cut back, 7 bases at V and 0 bases at J, with 11 bases in the middle. The CDR3 runs to 14 residues. From germline, CDR1 is MNHEY and CDR2 SMNVEV (reference sequence). The CDR3 sequence: CASTRTASTDTQYF. As DNA, the CDR3 is TGTGCCAGCACTCGGACAGCTAGCACAGATACGCAGTATTTT.

J is TRBJ2-7 and V is TRBV2; perhaps D is TRBD1 or TRBD2 (5 bases each). This CDR3 comprises 13 residues. CDR1 and CDR2 (germline): SNHLY, FYNNEI. The germline V and J ends were trimmed by 9 bases and 6 bases, with 18 bases remaining between them. The CDR3 DNA reads as TGTGCCAGTACCGGGACCTTCTCCCTCGAGCAGTACTTC. It yields the protein CASTGTFSLEQYF.

Turning to this clone: The junction departs from germline at one end; a sequencing error may be responsible. The chain couples TRBV7-2 to TRBJ2-5, with D perhaps being TRBD1 or TRBD2 (5 bases each). Per the germline V gene, CDR1 is SGHTA and CDR2 is FQGNSA. This CDR3 is 11 amino acids long. CDR3 protein: CASSTPGPRDF. CDR3 DNA sequence: TGTGCCAGCAGCACACCGGGACCTAGGGACTTC.

The chain has TRBV6-2 or TRBV6-3 and TRBJ1-1; weak D call: TRBD1 (5 bases). This CDR3 region has 13 residues. CDR1 is MNHEY, CDR2 SVGEGT, per germline. V gave up 2 bases and J gave up 3 bases, with 7 bases separating them. The CDR3 spells CASSYPGDTEAFF. The CDR3 DNA follows: TGTGCCAGCAGTTACCCGGGGGACACTGAAGCTTTCTTT.

This sequence joins TRBV30 and TRBJ1-1; D ambiguous. The germline gives CDR1 GTSNPN, CDR2 SVGIG (reference sequence). This CDR3 region has 13 residues. Between the trimmed V and J ends, which lost 2 bases and 4 bases, there was a span of 11 bases. The CDR3 nucleotides read TGTGCCTGGAGTATGGCAGGCCCCACTGAAGCTTTCTTT. Residues: CAWSMAGPTEAFF.

The rearrangement joins TRBV3-1 (or the pseudogene TRBV3-2) to TRBJ1-2; D not certain. There are 14 residues in the CDR3. Trimming shortened V by 4 bases and J by 1 base, and 10 bases separated the two germline ends. The germline gives CDR1 LGHDT, CDR2 YNNKEL (reference sequence). In DNA, the CDR3 is TGTGCCAGCAGCCCCGTATGGGGTAACTATGGCTACACCTTC. Encoded protein: CASSPVWGNYGYTF.

The chain uses TRBV7-3 and TRBJ2-1, with 13 nucleotides matching TRBD2. CDR1 is SGHTA and CDR2 is FQGTGA in the germline V gene. Losses at the gene ends were 5 bases for V and 3 bases for J; bases not matched to a gene: 7. The CDR3 sequence is 17 residues long. CDR3 DNA: TGTGCCAGCAGCCAAACTAGCGGGGGGGCCCACTACAATGAGCAGTTCTTC. Translated: CASSQTSGGAHYNEQFF.

This clone was picked up one time. This rearrangement joins TRBV7-2 to TRBJ2-7; TRBD1 matches at 8 bases. Losses at the gene ends were 1 base for V and 6 bases for J; bases not matched to a gene: 5. Germline lookup yields CDR1 SGHTA and CDR2 FQGNSA. This CDR3 has 14 residues. CDR3 sequence (DNA): TGTGCCAGCAGCTTAGAGTCAGGGGGCGGCGAGCAGTACTTC. It is translated as CASSLESGGGEQYF.

CDR3 loop: CASSLSSGRTGELFF. CDR3 DNA sequence: TGTGCCAGCAGCTTATCTAGCGGGAGGACCGGGGAGCTGTTTTTT. This chain uses TRBV5-6 with TRBJ2-2; 11 nucleotides match TRBD2. After removal of 2 bases from V and 5 bases from J, the junction contained 2 bases not matched to a gene. Germline CDR1 reads SGHDT; CDR2 reads YYEEEE. The CDR3 is made up of 15 amino acids.

Only one count was recorded for this clone. The chain joins TRBV6-5 to TRBJ2-5; D not resolved. CDR3 length: 15 residues. V was cut by 7 bases and J by 1 base, with 16 bases left in between. CDR1 is MNHEY and CDR2 is SVGAGI in the germline V gene. As DNA, the CDR3 is TGTGCCAGCACCTCCGTATCACCTCCCCAAGAGACCCAGTACTTC. Translating it yields CASTSVSPPQETQYF.

The chain uses TRBV28 and TRBJ2-7; D call uncertain. The germline V gene encodes CDR1 MDHEN and CDR2 SYDVKM. The CDR3 spans 12 residues. V lost 6 bases, J lost 6 bases, and 12 bases lay in between. This CDR3 reads CASSPLRSEQYF. Written as DNA, the CDR3 is TGTGCCAGCAGCCCACTAAGATCCGAGCAGTACTTC.

This rearrangement joins TRBV11-2 to TRBJ2-3; D unclear. Germline-derived CDR1 and CDR2 are SGHAT and FQNNGV. Trimming shortened V by 2 bases and J by 6 bases, and 18 bases separated the two germline ends. This CDR3 is 16 amino acids long. The CDR3 sequence is CASSLRIQLKSDTQYF. The CDR3 DNA sequence: TGTGCCAGCAGCTTAAGAATACAGCTCAAGTCCGATACGCAGTATTTT.